Listed below are T cell receptor beta chains from one sample, sequenced in a study of control samples from healthy donors and cancer patients. Using immunoSEQ multiplex PCR, the repertoire was profiled, and TCRdb retains in-frame clones only, with some absent. The sample lists 150,000 or so clones, 93% occurring once. The source material was blood. The source of these receptors is a young man in good health. The CDR3 runs from the conserved cysteine through the conserved F or W. D genes are given only for firm matches. Clone size appears in some rows only: once, few, many, or a class for an expanded clone.

.	TRBV7-8	TRBJ1-1	.	TGTGCCAGCAGCGTATGGGTAAGGAGTGTGGGCACTGAAGCTTTCTTT	CASSVWVRSVGTEAFF
TRBD1	TRBV19	TRBJ1-5	.	TGTGCCAGTAGTAGGGGACAGGGAGGGCAGCCCCAGCATTTT	CASSRGQGGQPQHF
TRBD1	TRBV19	TRBJ1-1	.	TGTGCCAGTAGTCGGACAGGCGAGAACACTGAAGCTTTCTTT	CASSRTGENTEAFF
.	TRBV7-8	TRBJ1-2	.	TGTGCCAGCAGCTTATTAGTTTTGTTTCAGCAAAACTATGGCTACACCTTC	CASSLLVLFQQNYGYTF
TRBD2	TRBV11-2	TRBJ2-3	.	TGTGCCAGCAGCTTGGGGGTAGCGGGAATTAGCACAGATACGCAGTATTTT	CASSLGVAGISTDTQYF
TRBD1	TRBV5-8	TRBJ1-2	once	TGTGCCAGCGCCCTATACCGGGACAGCCTCTATGGCTACACCTTC	CASALYRDSLYGYTF
.	TRBV28	TRBJ2-3	.	TGTGCCAGCAGTTTTTCTCGGGCGGATACAGATACGCAGTATTTT	CASSFSRADTDTQYF
.	TRBV23-1	TRBJ1-5	few	TGCGCCAGCAGTCAATCTAATGGGGGCCACGATGGGGTTAGCAATCAGCCCCAGCATTTT	CASSQSNGGHDGVSNQPQHF
.	TRBV11-2	TRBJ1-5	once	TGTGCCAGCAGCTTAGGATGGGGAGGGAGCAATCAGCCCCAGCATTTT	CASSLGWGGSNQPQHF
.	TRBV2	TRBJ2-1	once	TGTGCCAGCAGTGAGTTGGGGCAGAGCAATGAGCAGTTCTTC	CASSELGQSNEQFF
.	TRBV5-6	TRBJ2-5	.	TGTGCCAGCAGCTTAGGTAGAAGAGAGACCCAGTACTTC	CASSLGRRETQYF
TRBD2	TRBV4-3	TRBJ2-1	.	TGCGCCAGCAGCCAACACACAAAGCGGGAGTCCTACAATGAGCAGTTCTTC	CASSQHTKRESYNEQFF
.	TRBV7-9	TRBJ1-2	few	TGTGCCAGCAGCTTAGTTGGCATTGGGGGCTACACCTTC	CASSLVGIGGYTF
TRBD2	TRBV6-1	TRBJ2-7	.	TGTGCCAGCAGCGAATGGGGAGGGGCAGACGAGCAGTACTTC	CASSEWGGADEQYF
.	TRBV10-2	TRBJ2-7	.	TGCGCCAGCAGTGAAAAAGGCGGGAACTACGAGCAGTACTTC	CASSEKGGNYEQYF
.	TRBV21-1	TRBJ2-1	.	TGTGCCAGCAGCCCGAGGACTAGCGGGGGCTCAAGGGATGAGCAGTTCTTC	CASSPRTSGGSRDEQFF
.	TRBV5-1	TRBJ1-3	.	TGCGCCAGCAGCTTTGCGGGGGTTGGAAACACCATATATTTT	CASSFAGVGNTIYF
.	TRBV9	TRBJ2-6	.	TGTGCCAGCAGCGTAGCTGGGGCCAACGTCCTGACTTTC	CASSVAGANVLTF
.	TRBV28	TRBJ1-3	.	TGTGCCAGCAGTTTAATCGCTGGGGTTAACACCATATATTTT	CASSLIAGVNTIYF
.	TRBV12-3/TRBV12-4	TRBJ2-7	.	TGTGCCAGCACCCCCGAGGGGAATAACGAGCAGTACTTC	CASTPEGNNEQYF
.	TRBV6-5	TRBJ1-2	.	TGTGCCAGCAGTTACCCCGGAGCGGCGGGAGGCTACACCTTC	CASSYPGAAGGYTF
.	TRBV7-3	TRBJ2-1	.	TGTGCCAGCAGCCACCTTGGGTACAATGAGCAGTTCTTC	CASSHLGYNEQFF
TRBD2	TRBV27	TRBJ2-7	.	TGTGCCAGCAGTTTAAGTCTAGCGGGAGCCTACGAGCAGTACTTC	CASSLSLAGAYEQYF
.	TRBV5-4	TRBJ2-3	.	TGTGCCAGCAGCTTGGGAAGCACAAATACGCAGTATTTT	CASSLGSTNTQYF
.	TRBV29-1	TRBJ1-2	.	TGCAGCGCCCGAGGGCCCGGGGGCTACACCTTC	CSARGPGGYTF
.	TRBV7-8	TRBJ1-4	.	TGTGCCAGCAGCTCCCGGCTAGGGGAGAGCGAAAAACTGTTTTTT	CASSSRLGESEKLFF
TRBD1	TRBV19	TRBJ2-7	.	TGTGCCAGTAGCAGGACAGGGCGCCCCTACGAGCAGTACTTC	CASSRTGRPYEQYF
.	TRBV3-1/TRBV3-2	TRBJ2-4	.	TGTGCCAGCAGCCAGGGGAGGTTTCCAAACATTCAGTACTTC	CASSQGRFPNIQYF
.	TRBV7-9	TRBJ1-4	.	TGTGCCAGCAGCCATCGCCAGAATGAAAAACTGTTTTTT	CASSHRQNEKLFF
.	TRBV6-2/TRBV6-3	TRBJ1-5	.	TGTGCCAGCAGCCAAAACTCCGCGGGGTATCAGCCCCAGCATTTT	CASSQNSAGYQPQHF
.	TRBV19	TRBJ1-1	.	TGTGCCAGTAGTATACCTGCCGGACCGAACACTGAAGCTTTCTTT	CASSIPAGPNTEAFF